This T cell receptor beta chain is from a study of T cells after posttransplantation cyclophosphamide. Broader study findings: Tissue-infiltrating T cells from skin or gut overlapped little with blood T cells. Later blood repertoires were often dominated by clones from the donor CD8+ memory compartment. After PTCy, TRB diversity resembled that of CNI/methotrexate controls.

This clone was detected ten times or more. What it binds is unknown. Cyclophosphamide on days +3 and +4 followed busulfan-fludarabine conditioning and a marrow graft. Data came from immunoSEQ multiplex PCR; TCRdb stores just in-frame clones and leaves some out. Altogether some 11,000 clones were found in the sample, and no singletons occur. CDR1 MNHEY and CDR2 SVGAGI come from the germline V gene. Trimming stripped 4 bases from V and 19 bases from J, with 20 bases between. This CDR3 spans 13 amino acids. The TCR comes from a female patient in her thirties or forties who received an allogeneic stem cell transplant from a related donor, was CMV-positive, and had no GVHD. The T cells may partly be graft donor cells. This chain connects TRBV6-5 to TRBJ1-6, with D uncertain. The sequences come from PBMCs, collected after allogeneic stem cell transplant with posttransplant cyclophosphamide. The CDR3 DNA sequence: TGTGCCAGCAGTTTCTGGAAGGAGTCGGAGAGACACTTT. Its protein is CASSFWKESERHF.